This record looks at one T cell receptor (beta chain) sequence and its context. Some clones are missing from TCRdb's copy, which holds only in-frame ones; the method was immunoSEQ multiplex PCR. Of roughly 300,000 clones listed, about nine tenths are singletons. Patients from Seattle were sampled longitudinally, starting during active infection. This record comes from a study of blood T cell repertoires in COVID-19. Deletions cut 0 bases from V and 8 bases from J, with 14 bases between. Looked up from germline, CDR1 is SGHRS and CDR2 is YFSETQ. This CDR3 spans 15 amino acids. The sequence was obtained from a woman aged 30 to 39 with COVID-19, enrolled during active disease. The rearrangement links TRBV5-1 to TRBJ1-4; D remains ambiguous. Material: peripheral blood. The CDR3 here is CASSLEPGQNEKLFF. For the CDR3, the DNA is TGCGCCAGCAGCTTGGAGCCAGGTCAAAACGAAAAACTGTTTTTT.